This TCR beta chain was obtained from a study of blood T cell repertoires in COVID-19. A remark on this clone: The CDR3 ends on some other residue instead of the conserved phenylalanine or tryptophan, so this is likely a read error. It is unclear where the CDR3 begins or ends on the DNA, so no DNA is shown, and the CDR3 is as TCRdb lists it.

Some clones are missing from TCRdb's copy, which holds only in-frame ones; the method was immunoSEQ multiplex PCR. This sample carries under 400,000 clones, around 90% of them seen once, and the ten largest clones take 6.5%. In germline, CDR1 is SGHTA, CDR2 FQGTGA. The CDR3 region is 8 residues in length, termini included. This receptor was taken from a man aged 18-30 years with active or convalescent COVID-19. Sequenced sample: peripheral blood. The genes are TRBV7-3 and TRBJ1-4; the table's D call TRBD1 went unverified against the DNA. The CDR3 spells CASSPLQG.